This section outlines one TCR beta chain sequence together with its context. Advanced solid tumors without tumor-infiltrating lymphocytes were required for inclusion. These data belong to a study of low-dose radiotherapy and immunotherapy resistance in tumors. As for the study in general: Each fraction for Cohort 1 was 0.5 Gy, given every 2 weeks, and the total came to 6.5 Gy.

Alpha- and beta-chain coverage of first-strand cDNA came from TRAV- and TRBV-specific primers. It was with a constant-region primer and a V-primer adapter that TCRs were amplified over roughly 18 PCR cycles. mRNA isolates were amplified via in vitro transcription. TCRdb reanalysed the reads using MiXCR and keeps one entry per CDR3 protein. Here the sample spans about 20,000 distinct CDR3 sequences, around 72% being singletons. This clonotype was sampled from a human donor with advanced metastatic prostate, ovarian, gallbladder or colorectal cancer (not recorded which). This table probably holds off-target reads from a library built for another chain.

The CDR3 sequence: CASTASPREQYF. The DNA of the CDR3 is TGTGCCAGCACCGCGAGCCCCCGCGAGCAGTACTTC. The J gene is TRBJ2-7, the V gene TRBV7-6, with D hard to call. The CDR3 consists of 12 residues. Germline CDR1 SGHVS, CDR2 FNYEAQ. The ends were cut back, 7 bases at V and 6 bases at J, with 13 bases in the middle.